Shown below are 19 T cell receptor beta chains from a single sample sequenced in a study of vaccination effects on CD4 cells after COVID-19. ViraFEST assay sequencing came after antigen-specific CD4+ T cells were expanded with viral peptide pools. Upon completion of around 9 days in culture, CD4+ T cells were isolated. Participants were given two doses of BNT162b2 or mRNA-1273 vaccine. The antigens for these receptors are not known. Clones were sequenced by immunoSEQ multiplex PCR, and TCRdb holds only the in-frame ones, with some missing. The repertoire holds tens of thousands of clones, around 74% seen once, with 0.85% to 1.3% in the top ten. The source material was CD4+ T cells from PBMCs cultured with HCoV-OC43 spike peptides, sampled after COVID-19 vaccination. Subset indicated: HCoV-OC43 spike overlapping peptide pool stimulation. Every receptor here comes from a human donor who received a COVID-19 vaccine.

The gene calls are TRBV6-2 or TRBV6-3 and TRBJ1-2; TRBD1 is a possible D gene (5 bases). This CDR3 is built from 12 residues. Trimming removed 4 bases from V and 6 bases from J, with 9 bases in between. Germline CDR1 and CDR2: MNHEY and SVGEGT. The CDR3, as DNA: TGTGCCAGCAGTTGGTGGGGGGATGGCTACACCTTC. Its translation is CASSWWGDGYTF.

The chain carries TRBV24-1 and TRBJ2-4, with no clear D. Trimming took off 9 bases at V and 0 bases at J, with 14 bases between the two ends. CDR3 length equals 15 residues. Germline V gives CDR1 KGHDR, CDR2 SFDVKD. CDR3 in DNA: TGTGCCACCGGACCGGGTTTTCTAGCCAAAAACATTCAGTACTTC. This translates into CATGPGFLAKNIQYF.

The rearrangement joins TRBV7-9 to TRBJ2-2; D is unclear. V lost 10 bases, J lost 2 bases, and 14 bases lay in between. This CDR3 is 14 amino acids long. Germline assignment: CDR1 SEHNR and CDR2 FQNEAQ (reference sequence). Here the CDR3 DNA reads TGTGCCATTCCCCCCCCCTCTAACACCGGGGAGCTGTTTTTT. Translating gives CAIPPPSNTGELFF. The full variable domain, with the rest looked up from reference TRBV7-9 and TRBJ2-2, is DTGVSQNPRHKITKRGQNVTFRCDPISEHNRLYWYRQTLGQGPEFLTYFQNEAQLEKSRLLSDRFSAERPKGSFSTLEIQRTEQGDSAMYLCAIPPPSNTGELFFGEGSRLTVL.

The chain employs TRBV6-5 and TRBJ2-7, with no clear D. Germline CDR1 MNHEY, CDR2 SVGAGI. V lost 2 bases, J lost 4 bases, and 12 bases lay in between. This CDR3 comprises 14 residues. The CDR3: CASSYPGAEYEQYV. The CDR3 DNA reads TGTGCCAGCAGTTACCCCGGAGCCGAGTACGAGCAGTACGTC.

This chain connects TRBV2 to TRBJ2-2, with D hard to call. The CDR3 has 14 amino acids. From germline, CDR1 is SNHLY and CDR2 FYNNEI. V lost 7 bases and J lost 0, with 9 bases in between. The CDR3 coding sequence is TGTGCCAGCATCGTGGGGACGAACACCGGGGAGCTGTTTTTT. Its protein product is CASIVGTNTGELFF.

The chain carries TRBV12-3 or TRBV12-4 and TRBJ1-1; perhaps TRBD1 as D (6 bases). The CDR3 extends over 11 amino acids. V dropped 8 bases and J dropped 11 bases, with 15 bases sitting between them. The CDR3 sequence is CASGPGGLAFF. For the CDR3, the DNA is TGTGCCAGCGGCCCCGGGGGGCTTGCTTTCTTT.

V is TRBV7-9 and J is TRBJ2-7; TRBD1 or TRBD2 may be the D gene (5 bases each). There are 12 residues in the CDR3. From germline, CDR1 is SEHNR and CDR2 FQNEAQ (reference sequence). CDR3 in DNA: TGTGCCAGCAGCTTAGTCGGGGCCGTGTTTGAGGTC. It specifies CASSLVGAVFEV.

The V call is TRBV19, the J call TRBJ1-1, with TRBD1 matching 8 bases. The V gene end was trimmed by 3 bases and the J gene end by 1 base; junction bases not matched to a gene: 1. The CDR3 spans 14 residues. Germline values: CDR1 LNHDA, CDR2 SQIVND (reference sequence). The CDR3 here is CASSIGTGNTEAFF. CDR3 in DNA: TGTGCCAGTAGTATCGGGACAGGGAACACTGAAGCTTTCTTT.

This clone turned up a few times. The chain links TRBV9 to TRBJ2-1, with a possible D match to TRBD2 (6 bases). V dropped 2 bases and J dropped 7 bases, with 10 bases sitting between them. CDR1 and CDR2 from the germline V gene are SGDLS and YYNGEE. The CDR3 consists of 13 residues. In DNA, the CDR3 is TGTGCCAGCAGCGTGACCCGGGAGAATGAGCAGTTCTTC. Translating gives CASSVTRENEQFF.

This clone appeared a single time. The chain recombines TRBV5-5 with TRBJ2-1; D may be TRBD2 (5 bases). The CDR3 length is 16 residues. Germline-derived CDR1 and CDR2 are SGHKS and YYEKEE (reference sequence). V was clipped by 4 bases and J by 3 bases, with 17 bases between them. CDR3 DNA sequence: TGTGCCAGCAGCCGCGGACTCGTCGCTAACTACAATGAGCAGTTCTTC. As protein: CASSRGLVANYNEQFF.

J is TRBJ1-4 and V is TRBV19; D is undetermined. V lost 6 bases, J lost 10 bases, and 15 bases lay in between. The CDR3 is 13 amino acids. In germline, CDR1 is LNHDA, CDR2 SQIVND (reference sequence). This chain's CDR3 is CASSIPGNGKLFF. CDR3 sequence (DNA): TGTGCCAGTAGCATTCCGGGGAACGGAAAACTGTTTTTT.

The chain has TRBV7-9 and TRBJ2-3; 9 bases map to TRBD2. CDR3 size: 14 residues. From germline, CDR1 is SEHNR and CDR2 FQNEAQ (reference sequence). V dropped 8 bases and J dropped 0; count of bases not matched to a gene: 3. The DNA for the CDR3 is TGTGCCAGCCTTAGCGGGGGAAGCACAGATACGCAGTATTTT. This encodes CASLSGGSTDTQYF.

This chain links TRBV28 with TRBJ1-5; a possible D gene is TRBD1 (6 bases). The CDR3 length is 15 residues. Per germline, CDR1 MDHEN and CDR2 SYDVKM. V lost 6 bases and J lost 1, with 13 bases in between. The DNA for the CDR3 is TGTGCCAGCAGATGGGGGGGGGCCAGCAATCAGCCCCAGCATTTT. This sequence encodes CASRWGGASNQPQHF.

The chain recombines TRBV7-2 with TRBJ2-3; TRBD2 matches at 7 bases. Unmatched junction bases numbered 8, after V lost 5 bases and J lost 0 bases. Germline CDR1 SGHTA, CDR2 FQGNSA. CDR3 size: 16 residues. The CDR3: CASSPSGTTSTDTQYF. DNA for the CDR3: TGTGCCAGCAGCCCATCCGGGACTACTAGCACAGATACGCAGTATTTT. The variable domain in full, with the rest retrieved from reference TRBV7-2 and TRBJ2-3, is GAGVSQSPSNKVTEKGKDVELRCDPISGHTALYWYRQSLGQGLEFLIYFQGNSAPDKSGLPSDRFSAERTGGSVSTLTIQRTQQEDSAVYLCASSPSGTTSTDTQYFGPGTRLTVL.

This sequence joins TRBV28 and TRBJ1-3; no clear D. Looked up from germline, CDR1 is MDHEN and CDR2 is SYDVKM. This CDR3 spans 14 amino acids. With 1 base removed from V and 2 bases from J, the gap between germline ends came to 6 bases. CDR3 nucleotides: TGTGCCAGCAGTTTATACTTGGCTGGAAACACCATATATTTT. This translates into CASSLYLAGNTIYF.

This chain connects TRBV11-3 to TRBJ2-2; D not resolved. Germline CDR1 SGHNT, CDR2 YENEEA. Trimming cost V 3 bases and J 5 bases, with 4 bases left between them. The CDR3 consists of 12 residues. This chain's CDR3 is CASSFETGELFF. CDR3 coding DNA: TGTGCCAGCAGCTTCGAAACCGGGGAGCTGTTTTTT. The variable domain in full, with the rest retrieved from reference TRBV11-3 and TRBJ2-2, is EAGVVQSPRYKIIEKKQPVAFWCNPISGHNTLYWYLQNLGQGPELLIRYENEEAVDDSQLPKDRFSAERLKGVDSTLKIQPAELGDSAVYLCASSFETGELFFGEGSRLTVL.

The chain couples TRBV30 to TRBJ2-3; D gene unclear. V shed 0 bases and J shed 4 bases, with 5 bases lying between them. CDR3 length: 12 residues. Germline lookup yields CDR1 GTSNPN and CDR2 SVGIG (reference sequence). The CDR3 reads CAWSVGSDTQYF. The CDR3 bases are TGTGCCTGGAGTGTAGGTTCAGATACGCAGTATTTT.

The chain employs TRBV2 and TRBJ1-5; possibly TRBD1 for D (6 bases). The germline gives CDR1 SNHLY, CDR2 FYNNEI. The CDR3 consists of 16 residues. The V gene lost 3 bases and the J gene lost 0 bases, with 12 bases spanning the gap. Here the CDR3 DNA reads TGTGCCAGCAGTGAGCCCCCAGGGGCTAGCAATCAGCCCCAGCATTTT. Its translation: CASSEPPGASNQPQHF.

V and J are TRBV30 and TRBJ1-4; TRBD1 is a possible D gene (6 bases). This CDR3 has 13 amino acids. V was pared by 0 bases and J by 8 bases, with 10 bases between. The germline V gene has CDR1 GTSNPN and CDR2 SVGIG (reference sequence). CDR3 residues: CAWSVVRGEKLFF. CDR3 bases: TGTGCCTGGAGTGTGGTCAGGGGAGAAAAACTGTTTTTT.